This entry concerns a single TCR beta chain. Reverse transcription used about 0.45 to 1 ug RNA and random hexamers. One entry per CDR3 protein, called by TCRdb with MiXCR from the immunoSEQ multiplex PCR reads. The sample records 230,000 or so distinct CDR3 sequences, about 95% being singletons. This sample was taken from a study of CD8 T cells in Susac syndrome. V shed 5 bases, J shed 9 bases, and the junction held 11 bases outside the gene matches. The CDR3 has 15 amino acids. Germline lookup yields CDR1 DFQATT and CDR2 SNEGSKA (reference sequence). The rearrangement joins TRBV20-1 to TRBJ2-1; 12 nucleotides agree with TRBD2. Source material: CD4+ T cells from PBMCs. The receptor's source is a human donor with multiple sclerosis. The CDR3 region is CSAYTRTSGMVEQFF. CDR3 bases: TGCAGTGCTTATACACGGACTAGCGGGATGGTTGAGCAGTTCTTC.